Shown below are 2 T cell receptor beta chains from a single sample sequenced in a study of cytomegalovirus exposure and HLA in healthy donors. The PCR had 60 Vbeta and 13 Jbeta primers. TCRdb's copy holds only in-frame clones and misses some; the assay was immunoSEQ multiplex PCR. The table records around 200,000 clones, around three quarters of them present only once. The source material was PBMCs. These receptors were obtained from a boy younger than 18 in good health and CMV-seronegative.

This clone occurred once. The chain combines TRBV5-8 with TRBJ2-6; D possibly corresponds to TRBD1 (5 bases). The CDR3 runs to 17 residues. V lost 4 bases and J lost 4, with 18 bases in between. The germline V gene encodes CDR1 SGHTS and CDR2 YDEGEE. CDR3 DNA sequence: TGTGCCAGCAGCCTCTACCCCAGGGTCACCGGGGCCAACGTCCTGACTTTC. Its protein product is CASSLYPRVTGANVLTF.

V usage is TRBV11-2 and J usage is TRBJ1-2; a weak D match, TRBD1 (6 bases). The CDR3 sequence is 15 residues long. The germline V gene has CDR1 SGHAT and CDR2 FQNNGV. Trimming pared 0 bases from V and 4 bases from J, leaving 12 bases between. The chain's CDR3 is CASSLDPGTPYGYTF. CDR3 bases: TGTGCCAGCAGCTTAGACCCCGGGACACCCTATGGCTACACCTTC. The full variable domain, its missing parts supplied by reference TRBV11-2 and TRBJ1-2, is EAGVAQSPRYKIIEKRQSVAFWCNPISGHATLYWYQQILGQGPKLLIQFQNNGVVDDSQLPKDRFSAERLKGVDSTLKIQPAKLEDSAVYLCASSLDPGTPYGYTFGSGTRLTVV.